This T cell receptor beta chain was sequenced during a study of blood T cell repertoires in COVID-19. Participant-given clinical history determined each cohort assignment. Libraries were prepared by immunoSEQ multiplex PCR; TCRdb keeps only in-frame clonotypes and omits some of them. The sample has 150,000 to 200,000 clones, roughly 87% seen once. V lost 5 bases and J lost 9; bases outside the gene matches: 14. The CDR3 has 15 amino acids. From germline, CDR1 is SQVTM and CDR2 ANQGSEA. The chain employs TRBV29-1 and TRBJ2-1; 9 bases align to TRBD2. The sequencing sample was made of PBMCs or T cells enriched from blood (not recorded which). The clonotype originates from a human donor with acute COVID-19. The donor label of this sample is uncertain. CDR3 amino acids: CSVTGLAHLWPEQFF. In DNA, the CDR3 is TGCAGCGTTACGGGACTAGCACACTTGTGGCCTGAGCAGTTCTTC.